A selection of T cell receptor beta chains follows, all from one sample in a study of T cell responses to AZD1222 COVID-19 vaccine. Assay used: immunoSEQ multiplex PCR; TCRdb lists only in-frame clones, some missing. The sample includes 150,000 or so clones, about nine tenths of them seen just once. The sequenced sample was peripheral blood, obtained on day 0 of MenACWY control vaccination. All receptors come from an adult in good health. Each CDR3 is given with its conserved first and last residue. Fields, in order: clone size, J gene, D gene, V gene, CDR3 protein, CDR3 DNA. The D gene is left open where the match is weak. Expanded clones get a size class; other rows say once, few or many, or leave the size out.

size: .
J: TRBJ1-2
D: .
V: TRBV21-1
CDR3: CASSKASAPDGPYGYGYTF
DNA: TGTGCCAGCAGCAAAGCGTCCGCCCCAGACGGTCCTTACGGATATGGCTACACCTTC

size: .
J: TRBJ2-1
D: TRBD1
V: TRBV11-3
CDR3: CASSGTGDEQFF
DNA: TGTGCCAGCAGCGGGACAGGGGATGAGCAGTTCTTC

size: .
J: TRBJ2-5
D: TRBD2
V: TRBV18
CDR3: CASSRGLAGSETQYF
DNA: TGTGCCAGCTCACGCGGACTAGCGGGGTCAGAGACCCAGTACTTC

size: .
J: TRBJ2-7
D: TRBD2
V: TRBV11-3
CDR3: CASSLSLAGGEQYF
DNA: TGTGCCAGCAGCTTAAGTCTAGCGGGAGGCGAGCAGTACTTC

size: .
J: TRBJ2-7
D: .
V: TRBV7-9
CDR3: CASSSGLIHEQYF
DNA: TGTGCCAGCAGCTCCGGACTAATCCACGAGCAGTACTTC

size: .
J: TRBJ1-1
D: .
V: TRBV7-8
CDR3: CASSPLTEAFF
DNA: TGTGCCAGCAGCCCCCTCACTGAAGCTTTCTTT

size: .
J: TRBJ2-3
D: .
V: TRBV25-1
CDR3: CASGLGTDTQYF
DNA: TGTGCCAGCGGGCTAGGGACAGATACGCAGTATTTT

size: .
J: TRBJ1-2
D: .
V: TRBV6-6
CDR3: CASSYLQSNYGYTF
DNA: TGTGCCAGCAGTTACCTCCAGTCTAACTATGGCTACACCTTC

size: .
J: TRBJ1-1
D: TRBD1
V: TRBV6-6
CDR3: CASSEQGEGTEAFF
DNA: TGTGCCAGCAGCGAACAGGGGGAGGGCACTGAAGCTTTCTTT

size: .
J: TRBJ2-7
D: .
V: TRBV7-6
CDR3: CASSWEERSYEQYF
DNA: TGTGCCAGCAGCTGGGAGGAGCGGTCCTACGAGCAGTACTTC

size: .
J: TRBJ2-3
D: TRBD2
V: TRBV27
CDR3: CASSSLAGGITDTQYF
DNA: TGTGCCAGCAGTTCTTTAGCGGGAGGGATCACAGATACGCAGTATTTT

size: .
J: TRBJ1-1
D: .
V: TRBV6-5
CDR3: CASSYYEAKQAFF
DNA: TGTGCCAGCAGTTACTATGAGGCGAAGCAAGCTTTCTTT

size: .
J: TRBJ2-1
D: TRBD2
V: TRBV5-1
CDR3: CASSLLSGRWFREQFF
DNA: TGCGCCAGCAGCTTGTTAAGCGGGAGGTGGTTTCGTGAGCAGTTCTTC

size: .
J: TRBJ2-1
D: .
V: TRBV18
CDR3: CASSPQRTHNEQFF
DNA: TGTGCCAGCTCCCCCCAAAGGACCCACAATGAGCAGTTCTTC

size: once
J: TRBJ1-6
D: .
V: TRBV5-6
CDR3: CASSRGGGGNSPLHF
DNA: TGTGCCAGCAGCAGGGGAGGGGGTGGTAATTCACCCCTCCACTTT

size: few
J: TRBJ2-2
D: .
V: TRBV7-9
CDR3: CASSLERGKTGELFF
DNA: TGTGCCAGCAGCTTAGAAAGGGGGAAGACCGGGGAGCTGTTTTTT

size: .
J: TRBJ2-1
D: .
V: TRBV19
CDR3: CASSIAERPEQFF
DNA: TGTGCCAGTAGTATAGCGGAGCGTCCTGAGCAGTTCTTC

size: .
J: TRBJ2-1
D: TRBD1
V: TRBV19
CDR3: CASSAYPQRGLYNEQFF
DNA: TGTGCCAGTAGCGCGTACCCTCAGAGGGGGCTCTACAATGAGCAGTTCTTC

size: .
J: TRBJ1-1
D: TRBD1
V: TRBV19
CDR3: CASSGAGGNTEAFF
DNA: TGTGCCAGTAGTGGGGCAGGGGGGAACACTGAAGCTTTCTTT

size: once
J: TRBJ2-1
D: TRBD1
V: TRBV11-2
CDR3: CASSLARGLNEQFF
DNA: TGTGCCAGCAGCTTAGCCAGGGGGTTGAATGAGCAGTTCTTC

size: .
J: TRBJ1-2
D: .
V: TRBV6-5
CDR3: CASTLGARGYTF
DNA: TGTGCCAGCACCCTGGGGGCACGAGGCTACACCTTC

size: .
J: TRBJ2-7
D: TRBD1
V: TRBV6-5
CDR3: CASSIGQVSSYEQYF
DNA: TGTGCCAGCAGTATCGGACAGGTGAGCTCCTACGAGCAGTACTTC

size: .
J: TRBJ1-5
D: .
V: TRBV15
CDR3: CATSRQPYSNQPQHF
DNA: TGTGCCACCAGCAGACAGCCTTATAGCAATCAGCCCCAGCATTTT